The rows below give T cell receptor beta chains drawn from one sample of a study of blood T cell repertoires in COVID-19. Using immunoSEQ multiplex PCR, the repertoire was profiled, and TCRdb retains in-frame clones only, with some absent. The profile shows 200,000 to 250,000 clones, about four fifths of them singletons. Sequenced material: peripheral blood. These TCRs come from a woman of 80 years or more with COVID-19, enrolled during active disease. Both conserved end residues are part of each CDR3. The D gene is left open where the match is weak. The size entry is marked missing in some rows and otherwise reads once, few, many or a size class.

TRBV30	once	TRBJ1-6	TRBD1	TGTGCCTGGAGTCCGACCGGGACAGGAGATAATTCACCCCTCCACTTT	CAWSPTGTGDNSPLHF
TRBV6-5	NA	TRBJ2-7	NA	TGTGCCAGCAGTTACTCGACCGGGGGAGTCTACGAGCAGTACTTC	CASSYSTGGVYEQYF
TRBV11-2	NA	TRBJ2-7	TRBD1	TGTGCCAGCAGCTCCGTCAGGGGGAACTACGAGCAGTACTTC	CASSSVRGNYEQYF
TRBV7-2	NA	TRBJ1-4	NA	TGTGCCAGCAGTATGAAGGGAGATGAAAAACTGTTTTTT	CASSMKGDEKLFF
TRBV18	NA	TRBJ1-5	TRBD1	TGTGCCAGCTCACTACAGGGGGCCGGTGGCAATCAGCCCCAGCATTTT	CASSLQGAGGNQPQHF
TRBV28	NA	TRBJ2-1	TRBD1	TGTGCCAGCAGTCCCACAGGGGTCCGCTCCTACAATGAGCAGTTCTTC	CASSPTGVRSYNEQFF
TRBV18	NA	TRBJ2-6	NA	TGTGCCAGCTCACCAGTCGCTGGGGCCAACGTCCTGACTTTC	CASSPVAGANVLTF
TRBV18	NA	TRBJ1-2	NA	TGTGCCAGCTCACCAGGCACCCTGTATGGCTACACCTTC	CASSPGTLYGYTF
TRBV27	NA	TRBJ2-7	TRBD1	TGTGCCAGCAGCCGACAGGGAAACTACGAGCAGTACTTC	CASSRQGNYEQYF
TRBV9	NA	TRBJ2-5	NA	TGTGCCAGCAGCGTAGCTCCAGCAGGCCAGGGTGGAGAGACCCAGTACTTC	CASSVAPAGQGGETQYF
TRBV19	NA	TRBJ2-1	TRBD1	TGTGCCAGTAGGGGACAGGGGCCTTACAATGAGCAGTTCTTC	CASRGQGPYNEQFF
TRBV7-2	once	TRBJ1-3	NA	TGTGCCAGCAGCCCACAAGGAAACACCATATATTTT	CASSPQGNTIYF
TRBV11-2	NA	TRBJ1-3	NA	TGTGCCAGCAGCTTAAGCCAATTGCCTGGAAACACCATATATTTT	CASSLSQLPGNTIYF